This T cell receptor (beta chain) was identified during a study of PD-1 blockade in classical Hodgkin lymphoma. About the research overall: On a schedule of every 2 weeks, patients received nivolumab 3 mg/kg intravenously. General study results and limits: Diversity similar to that of newly diagnosed patients was seen at baseline in complete responders.

Time point indicated: cycle 4 day 1 (C4D1), after more than five weeks of nivolumab. Relapses following autologous stem cell transplantation were seen in all patients, with brentuximab vedotin exposure varying. The investigators isolated CD8+ T cells from thawed PBMCs using magnetic negative selection. Under best response, outcomes were complete response, partial response or progressive disease. Profiling relied on immunoSEQ multiplex PCR, and the TCRdb table lists in-frame clones only, not all of them. The sample includes about 20,000 clones, 88% of them seen just once. Germline values: CDR1 MNHEY, CDR2 SMNVEV (reference sequence). Deletions cut 3 bases from V and 1 base from J, with 18 bases between. The CDR3 is made up of 17 amino acids. Concerning this clone: What it recognizes is unknown.

Sequenced material: CD8+ T cells from blood, taken before the fourth cycle of nivolumab. The sequence was obtained from a human donor with classical Hodgkin lymphoma. The chain joins TRBV27 to TRBJ2-5, with D uncertain. The CDR3 DNA reads as TGTGCCAGCAGTTTCAGTCAAGGCGGTCGGTTCCAAGAGACCCAGTACTTC. Protein: CASSFSQGGRFQETQYF.